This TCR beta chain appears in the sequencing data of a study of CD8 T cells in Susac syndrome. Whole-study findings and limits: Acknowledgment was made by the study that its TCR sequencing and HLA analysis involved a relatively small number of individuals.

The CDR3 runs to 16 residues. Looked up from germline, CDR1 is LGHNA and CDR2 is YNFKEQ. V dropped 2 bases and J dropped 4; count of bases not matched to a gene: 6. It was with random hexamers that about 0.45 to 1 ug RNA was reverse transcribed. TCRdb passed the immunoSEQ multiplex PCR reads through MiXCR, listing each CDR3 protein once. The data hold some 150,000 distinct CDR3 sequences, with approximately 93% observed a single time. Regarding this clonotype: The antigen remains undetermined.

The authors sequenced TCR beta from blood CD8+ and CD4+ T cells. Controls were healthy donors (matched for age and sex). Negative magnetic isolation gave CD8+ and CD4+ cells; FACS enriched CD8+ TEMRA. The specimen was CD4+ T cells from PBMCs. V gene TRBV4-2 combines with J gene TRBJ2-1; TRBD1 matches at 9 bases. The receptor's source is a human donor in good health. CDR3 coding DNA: TGTGCCAGCAGCCAATGGGGACAGGGAGGGTACAATGAGCAGTTCTTC. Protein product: CASSQWGQGGYNEQFF.